This is a list of T cell receptor beta chains from one sample in a study of CD8 T cells in ankylosing spondylitis. TCRdb reprocessed the 5' RACE reads with MiXCR, giving one entry per CDR3 protein. The data contain approximately 500,000 distinct CDR3 sequences, approximately 12% of them singletons. Sample: blood, either unsorted or a sorted T cell fraction (not recorded which). All receptors come from a male donor with ankylosing spondylitis. CDR3s include the opening cysteine and the closing phenylalanine or tryptophan. A D gene is named only where the DNA matches it firmly. Rows give clone size only sometimes, using once, few, many, or a class for an expanded clone.

TRBD1	many	TRBV5-1	TRBJ2-5	CASSWDRETQYF	TGCGCCAGCAGCTGGGACAGAGAGACCCAGTACTTC
TRBD2	-	TRBV5-1	TRBJ2-3	CASSRDYPPDTQYF	TGCGCCAGCAGCCGGGACTATCCCCCAGATACGCAGTATTTT
-	few	TRBV29-1	TRBJ1-1	CSVAGSTEAFF	TGCAGCGTTGCAGGGAGCACTGAAGCTTTCTTT
TRBD2	-	TRBV2	TRBJ2-7	CASSVGIAGGSYEQYF	TGTGCCAGCAGTGTAGGGATAGCGGGAGGGTCCTACGAGCAGTACTTC
-	-	TRBV10-1	TRBJ2-7	CASSATTGEQYF	TGCGCCAGCAGCGCTACGACGGGCGAGCAGTACTTC
-	many	TRBV5-1	TRBJ1-1	CASSSGPRTEAFF	TGCGCCAGCAGCTCGGGCCCTCGTACTGAAGCTTTCTTT
-	-	TRBV6-1	TRBJ1-2	CASSEAGGGAYYGYTF	TGTGCCAGCAGTGAAGCGGGGGGGGGCGCGTACTATGGCTACACCTTC
TRBD2	-	TRBV20-1	TRBJ2-3	CSAGLAGEDTQYF	TGCAGTGCTGGGCTAGCGGGAGAAGATACGCAGTATTTT
TRBD1	few	TRBV18	TRBJ1-5	CASSPPRTGASNQPQHF	TGTGCCAGCTCACCACCCCGGACAGGGGCTAGCAATCAGCCCCAGCATTTT
-	few	TRBV16	TRBJ1-2	CASSRGSRNYGYTF	TGTGCCAGCAGCCGGGGATCCCGGAACTATGGCTACACCTTC
-	few	TRBV2	TRBJ1-2	CASSDREILTF	TGTGCCAGCAGTGACAGGGAGATTCTCACCTTC
-	few	TRBV20-1	TRBJ2-1	CSALKSGDEQFF	TGCAGTGCTCTAAAGTCTGGGGATGAGCAGTTCTTC
-	few	TRBV20-1	TRBJ1-5	CSARKGGNQPQHF	TGCAGTGCTAGGAAGGGTGGCAATCAGCCCCAGCATTTT
TRBD1	few	TRBV28	TRBJ1-1	CASSILGGQGGTEAFF	TGTGCCAGCAGTATATTAGGAGGACAGGGCGGGACTGAAGCTTTCTTT
-	many	TRBV7-9	TRBJ2-1	CASSHRLAAPNNEQFF	TGTGCCAGCAGCCACCGTTTAGCGGCCCCTAACAATGAGCAGTTCTTC
-	few	TRBV10-3	TRBJ1-4	CAISESGPEKLFF	TGTGCCATCAGTGAGTCCGGGCCCGAAAAACTGTTTTTT
TRBD1	few	TRBV23-1	TRBJ2-6	CASNKTGVCGANVLTF	TGCGCCAGCAACAAAACAGGGGTGTGTGGGGCCAACGTCCTGACTTTC
-	many	TRBV5-1	TRBJ2-1	CASSLLAVNEQFF	TGCGCCAGCAGCTTGCTGGCTGTCAATGAGCAGTTCTTC
-	once	TRBV6-1	TRBJ1-5	CASSRGPKGPTSNQPQHF	TGTGCCAGCAGTCGCGGGCCCAAAGGGCCTACTAGCAATCAGCCCCAGCATTTT
-	-	TRBV6-1	TRBJ1-5	CASSEAGRRGQPQHF	TGTGCCAGCAGTGAAGCAGGACGGCGGGGACAGCCCCAGCATTTT
-	-	TRBV5-5	TRBJ1-4	CASSYFGNSNEKLFF	TGTGCCAGCAGCTATTTCGGAAACAGTAATGAAAAACTGTTTTTT
TRBD2	few	TRBV5-6	TRBJ2-1	CASSPGLARAGEQFF	TGTGCCAGCAGCCCAGGACTAGCGCGGGCTGGTGAGCAGTTCTTC
-	-	TRBV5-1	TRBJ2-5	CASSSPSSETQYF	TGCGCCAGCAGCTCACCCTCGAGCGAGACCCAGTACTTC
TRBD1	few	TRBV12-3/TRBV12-4	TRBJ1-1	CASSPSRGVNTEAFF	TGTGCCAGCAGTCCAAGCAGGGGGGTGAACACTGAAGCTTTCTTT
-	few	TRBV10-3	TRBJ1-3	CAISDNGNTIYF	TGTGCCATCAGTGATAATGGAAACACCATATATTTT
-	many	TRBV28	TRBJ1-5	CASSFISNQPQHF	TGTGCCAGCAGTTTTATTAGCAATCAGCCCCAGCATTTT
-	many	TRBV7-2	TRBJ2-2	CASSSTANTGELFF	TGTGCCAGCAGCTCTACTGCGAACACCGGGGAGCTGTTTTTT
-	-	TRBV29-1	TRBJ1-1	CSVGTKNTEAFF	TGCAGCGTTGGGACAAAGAACACTGAAGCTTTCTTT
-	-	TRBV5-1	TRBJ2-7	CASSLGPSAEQYF	TGCGCCAGCAGCTTAGGGCCGTCGGCCGAGCAGTACTTC
-	many	TRBV20-1	TRBJ2-7	CSARTYVSYEQYF	TGCAGTGCTAGGACGTACGTCTCCTACGAGCAGTACTTC
-	few	TRBV10-3	TRBJ2-3	CAISESGGPTDTQYF	TGTGCCATCAGTGAGTCAGGGGGACCCACAGATACGCAGTATTTT
-	-	TRBV24-1	TRBJ2-3	CATSDLPADTQYF	TGTGCCACCAGTGATTTACCTGCAGATACGCAGTATTTT
-	-	TRBV7-8	TRBJ2-1	CATGGYEQFF	TGTGCCACGGGGGGCTATGAGCAGTTCTTC
-	-	TRBV5-6	TRBJ1-1	CASSYIMNTEAFF	TGTGCCAGCAGCTACATCATGAACACTGAAGCTTTCTTT
TRBD2	-	TRBV7-7	TRBJ2-3	CASSFYPSGPLTDTQYF	TGTGCCAGCAGCTTTTACCCTAGCGGTCCACTCACAGATACGCAGTATTTT
-	few	TRBV2	TRBJ1-4	CASSEGQGKGVFF	TGTGCCAGCAGTGAAGGTCAGGGGAAGGGGGTGTTTTTT
-	few	TRBV10-2	TRBJ1-1	CASSRGTKNTEAFF	TGCGCCAGCTCCAGAGGAACGAAGAACACTGAAGCTTTCTTT
-	many	TRBV7-9	TRBJ2-7	CASSLMAGDPYEQYF	TGTGCCAGCAGCTTAATGGCGGGCGACCCCTACGAGCAGTACTTC
-	-	TRBV7-2	TRBJ2-2	CASSGRDTGELFF	TGTGCCAGCAGCGGGCGGGACACCGGGGAGCTGTTTTTT
-	few	TRBV6-5	TRBJ1-5	CASSYYWGGHQPQHF	TGTGCCAGCAGCTATTACTGGGGGGGGCATCAGCCCCAGCATTTT
-	-	TRBV7-9	TRBJ2-3	CASSLAVDTQYF	TGTGCCAGCAGCTTAGCAGTAGATACGCAGTATTTT
-	-	TRBV5-1	TRBJ1-3	CASSEMSGNTIYF	TGCGCCAGCAGCGAGATGTCTGGAAACACCATATATTTT
TRBD1	-	TRBV7-8	TRBJ1-1	CASSPTQGRVDTEAFF	TGTGCCAGCAGCCCAACACAGGGGAGGGTAGACACTGAAGCTTTCTTT
-	few	TRBV20-1	TRBJ2-1	CSARDLRGYNEQFF	TGCAGTGCTAGAGATCTCAGGGGATACAATGAGCAGTTCTTC
-	-	TRBV6-8	TRBJ2-2	CASSRPTWRTGELFF	TGTGCCAGCAGCCGACCGACCTGGAGGACCGGGGAGCTGTTTTTT
-	-	TRBV4-1	TRBJ1-2	CASSFLGDGYTF	TGCGCCAGCAGCTTCTTAGGGGATGGCTACACCTTC
-	-	TRBV10-3	TRBJ1-1	CAISDYSQSNTEAFF	TGTGCCATCAGTGATTATAGCCAATCGAACACTGAAGCTTTCTTT
-	few	TRBV24-1	TRBJ2-7	CATSPTVGTLYEQYF	TGTGCCACCAGTCCCACCGTTGGGACCCTTTACGAGCAGTACTTC
-	few	TRBV20-1	TRBJ1-4	CSAKRGTNEKLFF	TGCAGTGCAAAGAGGGGAACTAATGAAAAACTGTTTTTT
TRBD1	-	TRBV5-1	TRBJ1-1	CASSLGTGGLVNTEAFF	TGCGCCAGCAGCTTGGGGACAGGGGGTCTGGTGAACACTGAAGCTTTCTTT
-	-	TRBV5-1	TRBJ2-3	CASSPDPASTDTQYF	TGCGCCAGCAGCCCCGACCCCGCTAGCACAGATACGCAGTATTTT
-	many	TRBV7-9	TRBJ2-1	CASSLAHNYNEQFF	TGTGCCAGCAGCTTAGCTCACAATTACAATGAGCAGTTCTTC
-	few	TRBV24-1	TRBJ2-3	CATAGASGSVTDTQYF	TGTGCCACCGCAGGAGCTTCGGGATCGGTCACAGATACGCAGTATTTT
-	-	TRBV6-2/TRBV6-3	TRBJ2-3	CASGLSPDTQYF	TGTGCCAGCGGTCTCTCCCCAGATACGCAGTATTTT